One T cell receptor beta chain is described in this entry. What it binds is not known. Repertoires were generated with immunoSEQ multiplex PCR, while TCRdb's copy carries only in-frame clones and drops some. The data contain about 76,000 clones, 60% to 85% of them seen just once; the ten biggest clones take up over 20%. The length of the CDR3 is 16 residues. V was cut by 5 bases and J by 2 bases, with 13 bases left in between. Germline loops: CDR1 MDHEN, CDR2 SYDVKM. This entry belongs to a study of radiotherapy plus CTLA-4 blockade in lung cancer. The study's findings and limits: Increased serum interferon-beta after radiation also reportedly predicted response strongly. Among blood TCR repertoires after radiotherapy plus ipilimumab, tumor-derived clones expanded.

The rearrangement joins TRBV28 to TRBJ2-6, with D hard to call. The specimen was peripheral blood, collected from a patient treated with radiotherapy plus ipilimumab. This receptor was taken from a human donor with non-small cell lung cancer whose response to radiotherapy plus ipilimumab could not be evaluated. Some clones in this sample may be carry-over from other donors' samples. The CDR3, as DNA: TGTGCCAGCAGTAACCGACTTTTGACTGGGGCCAACGTCCTGACTTTC. Its translation is CASSNRLLTGANVLTF. The complete variable domain, with remaining parts taken from reference TRBV28 and TRBJ2-6, reads DVKVTQSSRYLVKRTGEKVFLECVQDMDHENMFWYRQDPGLGLRLIYFSYDVKMKEKGDIPEGYSVSREKKERFSLILESASTNQTSMYLCASSNRLLTGANVLTFGAGSRLTVL.